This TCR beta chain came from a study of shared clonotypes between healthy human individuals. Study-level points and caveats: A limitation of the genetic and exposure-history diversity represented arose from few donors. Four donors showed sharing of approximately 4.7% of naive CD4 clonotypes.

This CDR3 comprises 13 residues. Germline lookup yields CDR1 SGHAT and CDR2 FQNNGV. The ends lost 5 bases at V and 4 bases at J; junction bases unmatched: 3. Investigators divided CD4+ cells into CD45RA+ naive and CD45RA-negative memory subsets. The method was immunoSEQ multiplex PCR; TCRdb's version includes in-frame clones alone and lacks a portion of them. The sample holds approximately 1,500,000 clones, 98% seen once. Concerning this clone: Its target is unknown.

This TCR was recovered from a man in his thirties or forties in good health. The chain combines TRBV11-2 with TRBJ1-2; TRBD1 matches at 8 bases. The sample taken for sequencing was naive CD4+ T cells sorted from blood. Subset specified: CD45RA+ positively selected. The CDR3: CASSPGGGYGYTF. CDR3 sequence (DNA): TGTGCCAGCAGCCCAGGGGGCGGCTATGGCTACACCTTC.